The text below deals with one T cell receptor (beta chain). Its antigen is unknown. The CDR3 is 15 residues long. The ends lost 8 bases at V and 3 bases at J; junction bases unmatched: 9. The germline gives CDR1 LGHDT, CDR2 YNNKEL (reference sequence). The data derive from a study of T cell responses to AZD1222 COVID-19 vaccine. General study findings and limits: Recipients of two AZD1222 doses showed rising Spike-specific TCR breadth and depth. Without day 14 samples, only post-peak T cell repertoires were studied.

Sequenced by immunoSEQ multiplex PCR; TCRdb stores in-frame clones only, minus some. The sample has roughly 150,000 clones, roughly nine tenths seen once; the top ten hold about 4%. The TCR comes from an adult who received the AZD1222 COVID-19 vaccine. The rearrangement joins TRBV3-1 (or the pseudogene TRBV3-2) to TRBJ2-7; 11 bases match TRBD2. The starting material was peripheral blood, obtained 28 days after the second AZD1222 dose. This CDR3 reads CASSPTSGENYEQYF. The CDR3 nucleotides are TGTGCCAGCTCGCCGACTAGCGGGGAGAACTACGAGCAGTACTTC.